Included here is one T cell receptor (beta chain) sequence, with context. Its specificity is unknown. The junction had 9 bases not matched to a gene; V was cut back by 3 bases and J by 0 bases. The CDR3 totals 17 residues. Germline V gene lookup returns CDR1 SGHRS and CDR2 YFSETQ. The source of the sample is a study of cytomegalovirus exposure and HLA in healthy donors. The study, taken as a whole, reports: Later analysis suggested links between common viral pathogens and several top significant clusters.

The primer mix had 60 Vbeta and 13 Jbeta primers. The data were produced by immunoSEQ multiplex PCR, yet TCRdb's version contains in-frame clones alone and is incomplete. The sample records 250,000 to 350,000 clones, around 80% being singletons. The sample was PBMCs. The source of this sequence is a girl aged 2-10 years in good health and CMV-seronegative. The rearrangement joins TRBV5-1 to TRBJ2-7, with 10 bases lining up with TRBD1. CDR3 region: CASSWGQGSTSSYEQYF. The CDR3 nucleotides read TGCGCCAGCAGCTGGGGACAGGGGTCCACCAGCTCCTACGAGCAGTACTTC.